This record looks at one TCR beta chain sequence and its context. Per the study methods: Researchers report that nucleated cell counts were estimated from reference gene primer amplification. Sequencing was performed with immunoSEQ multiplex PCR; in TCRdb, only in-frame clones are kept and a portion is missing. V, J and clone size are those of that table, while D and trimming were read from the DNA. The repertoire consists of 390,000 or so clones, with around 87% occurring once and the leading ten covering 6.5% to 7%. The data originate from a study of blood T cell repertoires in COVID-19. Study background: The samples span acute and convalescent COVID-19 from the United States, Italy and Spain. T cells, B-cell-depleted T cells, or PBMCs supplied cDNA or gDNA.

The CDR3 has 17 residues. J gave up 1 base and V 2 bases, and 8 bases lay outside the gene matches. Germline lookup yields CDR1 MDHEN and CDR2 SYDVKM. The sequenced sample consisted of peripheral blood. The chain combines TRBV28 with TRBJ1-1, with 9 bases identical to TRBD1. The clonotype originates from a man between 18 and 29 years old with active or convalescent COVID-19. CDR3 residues: CASSLNNRGQGNTEAFF. In DNA, the CDR3 is TGTGCCAGCAGTTTAAATAACAGGGGACAGGGGAACACTGAAGCTTTCTTT.